This T cell receptor (beta chain) was captured in a study of blood T cell repertoires in COVID-19. Looking at the study overall: The origin of the acute and convalescent COVID-19 samples was the United States, Italy and Spain.

The germline V gene encodes CDR1 MNHEY and CDR2 SVGAGI. V lost 7 bases, J lost 1 base, and 10 bases lay in between. The CDR3 spans 13 residues. Per the study methods: It was from reference gene primer amplification that nucleated cell counts were estimated. Assay: immunoSEQ multiplex PCR; the TCRdb copy retains only in-frame clones and omits some. The V and J calls and clone size are taken from that table; D and trimming were inferred from the DNA. The sample carries some 140,000 clones, 65% to 80% recorded once. The specimen was peripheral blood. The rearrangement uses TRBV6-5 and TRBJ1-2; the D is unclear. The TCR was taken from a man in his 60s with acute or convalescent COVID-19. CDR3 in DNA: TGTGCCAGCACCCCAGAAGTTAACTATGGCTACACCTTC. Translating it yields CASTPEVNYGYTF.